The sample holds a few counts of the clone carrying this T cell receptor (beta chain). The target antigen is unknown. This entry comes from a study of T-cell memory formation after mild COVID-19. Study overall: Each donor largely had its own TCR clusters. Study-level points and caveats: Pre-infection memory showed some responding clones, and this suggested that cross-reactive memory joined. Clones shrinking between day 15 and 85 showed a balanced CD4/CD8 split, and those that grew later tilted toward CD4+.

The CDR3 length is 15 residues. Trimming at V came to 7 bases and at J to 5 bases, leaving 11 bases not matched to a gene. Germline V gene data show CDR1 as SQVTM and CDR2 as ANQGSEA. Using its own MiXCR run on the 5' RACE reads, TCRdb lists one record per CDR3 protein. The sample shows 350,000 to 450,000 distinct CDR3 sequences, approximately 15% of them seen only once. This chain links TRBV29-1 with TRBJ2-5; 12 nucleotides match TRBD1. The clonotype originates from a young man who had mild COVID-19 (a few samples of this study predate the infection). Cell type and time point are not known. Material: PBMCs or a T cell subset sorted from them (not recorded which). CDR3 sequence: CSGTAGTGGRETQYF. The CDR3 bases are TGCAGCGGAACGGCCGGGACAGGGGGCAGGGAGACCCAGTACTTC.